Each of the 25 T cell receptor beta chains below was sequenced from the same sample in a study of blood T cell repertoires in COVID-19. Assay used: immunoSEQ multiplex PCR; TCRdb lists only in-frame clones, some missing. The sample lists some 51,000 clones; about 93% were seen once. The specimen was peripheral blood. These receptors originate from a human donor with active COVID-19. The donor label of this sample is uncertain.

This clone was recorded only once. This chain connects TRBV6-5 to TRBJ1-6, with D unresolved. Germline V gene sequence: CDR1 MNHEY, CDR2 SVGAGI. Trimming pared 2 bases from V and 7 bases from J, leaving 15 bases between. There are 16 residues in the CDR3. The chain's CDR3 is CASSYSSAQTNSPLHF. The CDR3 coding sequence is TGTGCCAGCAGTTACAGTTCAGCCCAGACAAATTCACCCCTCCACTTT.

The chain recombines TRBV28 with TRBJ2-1; TRBD2 aligns across 14 bases. With V trimmed by 5 bases and J by 6 bases, 9 bases remained unmatched. This CDR3 spans 17 amino acids. Germline loops: CDR1 MDHEN, CDR2 SYDVKM. The CDR3 DNA is TGTGCCAGCAGTCGGATTTTCGGGACTAGCGGGAGCAATGAGCAGTTCTTC. Residues: CASSRIFGTSGSNEQFF.

This rearrangement joins TRBV19 to TRBJ2-1; a possible D gene is TRBD2 (6 bases). This CDR3 region has 14 residues. Germline V gives CDR1 LNHDA, CDR2 SQIVND (reference sequence). V lost 6 bases, J lost 7 bases, and 16 bases lay in between. The chain's CDR3 is CASSFGGKGNEQFF. CDR3 sequence (DNA): TGTGCCAGTAGCTTTGGGGGGAAGGGGAATGAGCAGTTCTTC.

J is TRBJ1-5 and V is TRBV7-2; D is unresolved. Trimming took 4 bases from V and 4 from J, leaving 8 bases between them. The CDR3 is 13 residues long. The germline gives CDR1 SGHTA, CDR2 FQGNSA. The CDR3 region has the DNA TGTGCCAGCAGCTCCGAGGTGAATCAGCCCCAGCATTTT. This gives the protein CASSSEVNQPQHF.

The CDR3 spells CASSPQSTPVTEAFF. CDR3 bases: TGTGCCAGCAGCCCCCAAAGTACCCCGGTCACTGAAGCTTTCTTT. This rearrangement joins TRBV3-1 (or the pseudogene TRBV3-2) to TRBJ1-1; D ambiguous. The germline V and J ends were trimmed by 4 bases and 4 bases, with 16 bases remaining between them. Germline CDR1 is LGHDT and CDR2 is YNNKEL (reference sequence). CDR3 length equals 15 residues.

The CDR3 DNA follows: TGTGCCAGCAGCTTACAACCCCACAGGGAGGGCACTGAAGCTTTCTTT. This gives the protein CASSLQPHREGTEAFF. V gene TRBV7-8 combines with J gene TRBJ1-1; D perhaps matches TRBD1 (6 bases). CDR1 SGHVS and CDR2 FQNEAQ come from the germline V gene. The CDR3 runs 16 residues. Between the trimmed V and J ends, which lost 2 bases and 4 bases, there was a span of 17 bases.

The V call is TRBV14, the J call TRBJ1-2; 7 positions match TRBD1. From germline, CDR1 is SGHDN and CDR2 FVKESK. This CDR3 has 12 residues. The V and J ends lost 8 bases and 2 bases, in that order; junction bases with no gene match: 2. The chain's CDR3 is CASAGQNYGYTF. In DNA form, the CDR3 reads TGTGCCAGCGCGGGACAGAACTATGGCTACACCTTC.

The rearrangement uses TRBV7-9 and TRBJ1-1; no clear D gene. The CDR3 runs to 13 residues. Trimming took off 5 bases at V and 3 bases at J, with 10 bases between the two ends. The germline gives CDR1 SEHNR, CDR2 FQNEAQ (reference sequence). CDR3 in amino acids: CASSRGFDTEAFF. DNA of the CDR3: TGTGCCAGCAGCCGAGGATTCGACACTGAAGCTTTCTTT.

This chain connects TRBV6-4 to TRBJ2-1, with D tentatively TRBD2 (6 bases). CDR1 and CDR2 (germline): MRHNA, SNTAGT. The CDR3 spans 17 residues. With 4 bases removed from V and 4 bases from J, the gap between germline ends came to 20 bases. The CDR3 loop is CASSARGGGSFYNEQFF. The DNA for the CDR3 is TGTGCCAGCAGTGCCCGCGGAGGAGGGAGCTTTTACAATGAGCAGTTCTTC.

This clone appeared a single time. The chain employs TRBV6-5 and TRBJ2-5, with 12 bases matching TRBD2. CDR1 is MNHEY, CDR2 SVGAGI, per germline. The CDR3 is made up of 13 amino acids. The V gene end was trimmed by 10 bases and the J gene end by 4 bases; junction bases not matched to a gene: 4. CDR3 bases: TGTGCCACCCAGGGACTAGCGGGAGAGACCCAGTACTTC. It codes for CATQGLAGETQYF.

V usage is TRBV19 and J usage is TRBJ2-6; D unclear. Germline assignment: CDR1 LNHDA and CDR2 SQIVND (reference sequence). CDR3 length: 19 amino acids. V lost 4 bases and J lost 0, with 19 bases in between. The CDR3 region has the DNA TGTGCCAGTAGTAACCGCGCCGGAGCATTAGACTCTGGGGCCAACGTCCTGACTTTC. It codes for CASSNRAGALDSGANVLTF. The full variable domain, in which reference TRBV19 and TRBJ2-6 provide the parts outside the CDR3, is DGGITQSPKYLFRKEGQNVTLSCEQNLNHDAMYWYRQDPGQGLRLIYYSQIVNDFQKGDIAEGYSVSREKKESFPLTVTSAQKNPTAFYLCASSNRAGALDSGANVLTFGAGSRLTVL.

J is TRBJ2-7 and V is TRBV18; D might be TRBD2 (6 bases). Deletions cut 6 bases from V and 2 bases from J, with 17 bases between. Germline-derived CDR1 and CDR2 are KGHSH and LQKENI. CDR3 length: 15 amino acids. The CDR3 here is CASSMNRDSPYEQYV. In DNA, the CDR3 is TGTGCCAGCTCTATGAACCGGGACTCACCCTACGAGCAGTACGTC.

The chain recombines TRBV5-1 with TRBJ2-6, with TRBD2 matching over 8 bases. The CDR3 is 17 amino acids. Trimming at V came to 3 bases and at J to 1 base, leaving 6 bases not matched to a gene. The germline V gene has CDR1 SGHRS and CDR2 YFSETQ. Here the CDR3 reads CASSSGLDLSGANVLTF. The CDR3 DNA is TGCGCCAGCAGCTCGGGACTAGATCTGTCTGGGGCCAACGTCCTGACTTTC.

The chain carries TRBV2 and TRBJ2-3, with 9 bases fitting TRBD2. Germline assignment: CDR1 SNHLY and CDR2 FYNNEI. The CDR3 covers 15 residues. The junction had 9 bases not matched to a gene; V was cut back by 6 bases and J by 5 bases. The CDR3 nucleotides read TGTGCCAGCAGCCTCGCGCGGGGGGGCAAAGATACGCAGTATTTT. Protein: CASSLARGGKDTQYF.

J is TRBJ2-7 and V is TRBV19; TRBD1 matches 10 bases. There are 17 residues in the CDR3. CDR1 and CDR2 from the germline V gene are LNHDA and SQIVND (reference sequence). V was pared by 5 bases and J by 4 bases, with 14 bases of the junction left unmatched. The CDR3 is CASSALARQGARYEQYF. The CDR3 bases are TGTGCCAGTAGTGCCCTTGCACGACAGGGGGCTCGGTACGAGCAGTACTTC.

This chain's CDR3 is CASSLSGRDADTQYF. In DNA, the CDR3 is TGTGCCAGCAGCTTATCCGGGCGGGATGCAGATACGCAGTATTTT. J is TRBJ2-3 and V is TRBV11-2; D might be TRBD2 (6 bases). Trimming cost V 2 bases and J 4 bases, with 13 bases left between them. The length of the CDR3 is 15 residues. Germline-derived CDR1 and CDR2 are SGHAT and FQNNGV.

On this clone itself: The junction shows a germline mismatch at one end, possibly a read error. The chain links TRBV9 to TRBJ1-2, with D perhaps TRBD1 (5 bases). In germline, CDR1 is SGDLS, CDR2 YYNGEE. The CDR3 loop spans 13 amino acids. The CDR3 DNA reads as TGTGCCAGCAAACCCCGAATAGGGGTGGAGATCTTCTTC. Its protein is CASKPRIGVEIFF.

V gene TRBV5-1 combines with J gene TRBJ2-7, with unresolved D. V lost 4 bases and J 2 bases, leaving 10 bases between the germline ends. This CDR3 region has 13 residues. CDR1 is SGHRS and CDR2 is YFSETQ in the germline V gene. The CDR3 protein is CASSLNTAYEQYF. The CDR3, as DNA: TGCGCCAGCAGCCTTAACACAGCCTACGAGCAGTACTTC.

The rearrangement joins TRBV7-2 to TRBJ1-2, with unresolved D. CDR1 is SGHTA, CDR2 FQGNSA, per germline. Trimming took 4 bases from V and 4 from J, leaving 7 bases between them. The CDR3 length is 12 residues. CDR3 loop: CASSWEGYGYTF. The CDR3, as DNA: TGTGCCAGCAGCTGGGAGGGCTATGGCTACACCTTC.

V usage is TRBV7-2 and J usage is TRBJ2-5; D might be TRBD2 (7 bases). The CDR3 covers 15 residues. Between the trimmed V and J ends, which lost 7 bases and 2 bases, there was a span of 17 bases. The germline gives CDR1 SGHTA, CDR2 FQGNSA. CDR3 nucleotides: TGTGCCAGCACTACAGGGACTAAATCTCAAGAGACCCAGTACTTC. Amino acid sequence: CASTTGTKSQETQYF. Together with reference TRBV7-2 and TRBJ2-5, the CDR3 gives the full variable domain: GAGVSQSPSNKVTEKGKDVELRCDPISGHTALYWYRQSLGQGLEFLIYFQGNSAPDKSGLPSDRFSAERTGGSVSTLTIQRTQQEDSAVYLCASTTGTKSQETQYFGPGTRLLVL.

This clone was seen only a few times. The chain has TRBV5-1 and TRBJ2-7, with 9 bases that match TRBD1. Per germline, CDR1 SGHRS and CDR2 YFSETQ. V was pared by 4 bases and J by 5 bases, with 7 bases of the junction left unmatched. The CDR3 spans 14 residues. This CDR3 reads CASSPDRGADEQYF. CDR3 nucleotides: TGCGCCAGCAGCCCAGACAGGGGGGCTGACGAGCAGTACTTC.

The V and J genes are TRBV6-5 and TRBJ1-1; perhaps TRBD1 as D (5 bases). The CDR3 has 15 residues. V was trimmed by 8 bases and J by 1 base, leaving 17 bases between them. Germline assignment: CDR1 MNHEY and CDR2 SVGAGI. The CDR3 is CASQGLHRTNTEAFF. CDR3 DNA sequence: TGTGCCAGCCAGGGCCTCCACAGGACGAACACTGAAGCTTTCTTT.

The rearrangement uses TRBV5-1 and TRBJ1-1, with 7 nucleotides matching TRBD1. The CDR3 loop spans 15 amino acids. J was trimmed by 8 bases and V by 6 bases; bases with no gene match: 16. Germline V gene lookup returns CDR1 SGHRS and CDR2 YFSETQ. The CDR3 coding sequence is TGCGCCAGCAACGACGACAGGGCGGGATGGGGGGAAGCTTTCTTT. Its translation: CASNDDRAGWGEAFF.

The table lists this clone with a count of one. The chain has TRBV7-3 and TRBJ2-3; 9 positions agree with TRBD1. Germline V gene lookup returns CDR1 SGHTA and CDR2 FQGTGA. This CDR3 is built from 14 residues. V was pared by 4 bases and J by 5 bases, with 4 bases of the junction left unmatched. Written as DNA, the CDR3 is TGTGCCAGCAGCTCGACAGGGGGTAGAGATACGCAGTATTTT. As protein: CASSSTGGRDTQYF.

V and J are TRBV27 and TRBJ2-1; 8 bases are a match to TRBD2. After removal of 5 bases from V and 2 bases from J, the junction contained 8 bases not matched to a gene. The CDR3 totals 16 residues. The V gene's germline CDR1 is MNHEY and CDR2 SMNVEV (reference sequence). The CDR3 loop is CASSPPGRGTYNEQFF. The DNA for the CDR3 is TGTGCCAGCAGTCCCCCCGGGAGGGGGACCTACAATGAGCAGTTCTTC.